This TCR beta chain was identified in a study of cytomegalovirus exposure and HLA in healthy donors. About the study: The study placed approximately 81% of its roughly 410 genotyped donors in the Caucasian-associated ancestry cluster.

Germline V CDR1 and CDR2: LGHNA, YNFKEQ. CDR3 size: 13 residues. Trimming left V 0 bases short and J 5 bases short, with 7 bases between. The study ran its PCR with 60 Vbeta and 13 Jbeta primers. Generated by immunoSEQ multiplex PCR, the TCRdb table keeps only in-frame clones and is missing some. The table shows 100,000 to 150,000 clones, with approximately 17% occurring only once. Overall study findings and caveats: Using the classifier, cytomegalovirus status was reportedly diagnosed with high specificity and sensitivity. What a later analysis reportedly showed was that an Asian-associated ancestry cluster had fewer N-insertions than the approximately 720-donor mean.

Turning to this clone: What it binds is unknown.

Sequenced material: PBMCs. The sequence was collected from a female donor in good health and CMV-seropositive. This chain links TRBV4-2 with TRBJ1-1; D perhaps matches TRBD1 (5 bases). CDR3 amino acids: CASSQDRETEAFF. CDR3 DNA sequence: TGTGCCAGCAGCCAAGACAGGGAAACTGAAGCTTTCTTT.